The sequence of this T cell receptor (beta chain) was determined in a study of T cells in women clearing cervical HPV infection. CDR3 length: 15 residues. J was trimmed by 2 bases and V by 6 bases; bases with no gene match: 3. Remarks on this clone: Its antigen is undetermined. With the read ending 3 residues before the CDR3 end, the germline J gene is used to fill in that end.

Assay: immunoSEQ multiplex PCR; the TCRdb copy retains only in-frame clones and omits some. The sample table includes about 16,000 clones. Findings and limits, study-wide: Cases carried less TRBV6-7 than controls: 0.11% versus 0.16%.

The specimen was blood buffy coat. The V call is TRBV12-3 or TRBV12-4, the J call TRBJ2-3, with 12 bases that match TRBD2. This clonotype originated in a woman aged 18 to 75 with a cervical HPV16 infection that either progressed to CIN3+ or cleared (not recorded which). Incomplete CDR3 DNA: TGTGCCAGCAGCGGGACTAGCGGGTACACAGATACG. Its translation: CASSGTSGYTDT. The complete CDR3 sequence is CASSGTSGYTDTQYF.